The 29 T cell receptor beta chains given below trace back to one sample, sequenced in a study of glioma-infiltrating T cells. The iRepertoire nested amplicon-rescue multiplex PCR amplified TCR alpha and beta CDR3s from RNA. TCRdb re-derived calls from the multiplex PCR reads in MiXCR, one entry per CDR3 protein. The table records around 93,000 distinct CDR3 sequences, about 40% of them present only once. Sample: glioma tissue, nonneoplastic brain tissue, or PBMCs (not recorded which). Every receptor here comes from a human donor with low-grade glioma or glioblastoma, undergoing nonglioma brain surgery, or in good health (not recorded which).

For this clonotype: This may come from a read error, since a much larger clone is one base off. This chain uses TRBV7-9 with TRBJ2-3, with D unclear. The CDR3 consists of 13 residues. Trimming stripped 11 bases from V and 4 bases from J, with 16 bases between. In germline, CDR1 is SEHNR, CDR2 FQNEAQ (reference sequence). CDR3 DNA sequence: TGTGCCTTCTTTGACGGGCCAGCAGATACGCAGTATTTT. It encodes CAFFDGPADTQYF.

The V and J genes are TRBV6-1 and TRBJ2-7; D might be TRBD1 (5 bases). Germline assignment: CDR1 MNHNS and CDR2 SASEGT. This CDR3 has 17 residues. Trimming stripped 9 bases from V and 5 bases from J, with 29 bases between. DNA for the CDR3: TGTGCCAGTGGGCCCCCTCTAGGGGCCTCCATAAAGAACGAGCAGTACTTC. It encodes CASGPPLGASIKNEQYF.

As to this clonotype: Compared with germline, one end of the junction differs, possibly owing to a read error. V and J are TRBV20-1 and TRBJ2-1, with D tentatively TRBD1 (5 bases). There are 14 residues in the CDR3. Germline values: CDR1 DFQATT, CDR2 SNEGSKA (reference sequence). CDR3 residues: CSGRDRVGHNEQIF. In nucleotides, the CDR3 is TGCAGTGGTAGGGATCGAGTGGGGCACAATGAGCAGATCTTC.

Comment on this clonotype: Without the conserved terminal phenylalanine or tryptophan, this CDR3 likely stems from a read error. The chain uses TRBV6-2 or TRBV6-3 and TRBJ2-7, with D uncertain. Germline CDR1 reads MNHEY; CDR2 reads SVGEGT. Trimming removed 6 bases from V and 0 bases from J, with 12 bases in between. This CDR3 region has 14 residues. As DNA, the CDR3 is TGTGCCAGCAGCCTCAGGATCCCCTCCTACGAGCAGTACTTA. This gives the protein CASSLRIPSYEQYL.

With respect to this clonotype: The junction shows a germline mismatch at one end, possibly a read error. The V call is TRBV6-1, the J call TRBJ2-3; TRBD1 or TRBD2 may be the D gene (6 bases each). The length of the CDR3 is 19 residues. The germline CDR1 and CDR2 sequences are MNHNS and SASEGT. The CDR3 loop is CASKRTTRGGTTSTDTQYF. The DNA for the CDR3 is TGTGCCAGCAAAAGAACGACTAGAGGGGGTACCACCAGCACAGATACACAGTATTTT.

Many counts were recorded for this clonotype. CDR3 protein: CASSPGDSRNEQFF. CDR3 in DNA: TGCGCCAGCAGCCCAGGGGACAGCAGAAATGAGCAGTTCTTC. The chain combines TRBV5-1 with TRBJ2-1; TRBD1 matches at 7 bases. Germline CDR1 and CDR2: SGHRS and YFSETQ. Trimming took 4 bases from V and 7 from J; bases not matched to a gene: 8. The CDR3 spans 14 residues. Variable domain in full (rest from reference TRBV5-1 and TRBJ2-1): KAGVTQTPRYLIKTRGQQVTLSCSPISGHRSVSWYQQTPGQGLQFLFEYFSETQRNKGNFPGRFSGRQFSNSRSEMNVSTLELGDSALYLCASSPGDSRNEQFFGPGTRLTVL.

Many counts were recorded for this clonotype. This chain connects TRBV2 to TRBJ1-5; 10 bases are a match to TRBD1. CDR3 length: 15 residues. Germline loops: CDR1 SNHLY, CDR2 FYNNEI. Unmatched junction bases numbered 5, after V lost 6 bases and J lost 3 bases. The CDR3 is CASRRDRGDNQPQHF. The CDR3 region has the DNA TGTGCCAGCAGGAGGGACAGGGGAGACAATCAGCCCCAGCATTTT.

The V and J genes are TRBV4-3 and TRBJ2-5; tentative D call: TRBD2 (6 bases). The CDR3 has 15 amino acids. From germline, CDR1 is LGHNA and CDR2 YSLEER. Trimming pared 6 bases from V and 2 bases from J, leaving 16 bases between. The CDR3 loop is CASRLPGLEQETQYF. The CDR3 region has the DNA TGCGCCAGCAGACTACCGGGACTGGAACAAGAGACCCAGTACTTC.

The chain joins TRBV6-6 to TRBJ2-7; D might be TRBD1 (6 bases). CDR1 is MNHNY and CDR2 is SVGAGI in the germline V gene (reference sequence). This CDR3 region has 15 residues. V was cut by 5 bases and J by 4 bases, with 18 bases left in between. CDR3 nucleotide sequence: TGTGCCAGCAGTCTCACTGGGGGCGTTGGGTACGAGCAGTACTTC. This sequence encodes CASSLTGGVGYEQYF.

This clonotype was seen at least ten times. The rearrangement uses TRBV6-6 and TRBJ2-3; unclear D gene. This CDR3 contains 17 residues. Per germline, CDR1 MNHNY and CDR2 SVGAGI (reference sequence). Trimming left V 1 base short and J 0 bases short, with 14 bases between. For the CDR3, the DNA is TGTGCCAGCAGTTACTACCCCGATATATCTAGCACAGATACGCAGTATTTT. It codes for CASSYYPDISSTDTQYF.

This clonotype has ten or more counts. The chain carries TRBV5-1 and TRBJ2-1; 8 bases match TRBD1. Trimming removed 3 bases from V and 0 bases from J; junction bases left unmatched: 8. The V gene's germline CDR1 is SGHRS and CDR2 YFSETQ. There are 17 residues in the CDR3. CDR3 protein: CASSSDRGVSSYNEQFF. In DNA, the CDR3 is TGCGCCAGCAGCTCAGACAGGGGCGTAAGCTCCTACAATGAGCAGTTCTTC.

The V gene is TRBV3-1, the J gene TRBJ2-5, with 8 positions matching TRBD2. The germline CDR1 and CDR2 sequences are LGHDT and YNNKEL (reference sequence). Germline trimming cut 0 bases from V and 7 bases from J; bases unmatched to any gene: 7. CDR3 length: 15 residues. Written as DNA, the CDR3 is TGTGCCAGCAGCCAAGAACCGGGACTAGTCGGGACCCAGTACTTC. Protein product: CASSQEPGLVGTQYF.

This clonotype was detected ten times or more. Since a much larger clone is just one base distant, this may be a read error. The V call is TRBV4-3, the J call TRBJ2-1, with no clear D. The CDR3 spans 16 residues. Looked up from germline, CDR1 is LGHNA and CDR2 is YSLEER. The CDR3 DNA sequence: TGCGCCAGCAGCCTGGACCGTCGTCTTGCCTACAATGGGCAGTTCTTC. Translation: CASSLDRRLAYNGQFF.

On this clonotype itself: This may stem from a read error, because a much larger clone lies one nucleotide away. The chain couples TRBV7-3 to TRBJ2-7; D unresolved. Germline CDR1 SGHTA, CDR2 FQGTGA. V lost 5 bases to trimming and J lost 7 bases, with 15 bases between them. The CDR3 is 13 amino acids. The CDR3 reads CASSPQTGNEQYF. The CDR3 DNA sequence: TGTGCCAGCAGCCCCCAGACGGGCAATGAGCAGTACTTC. Using reference TRBV7-3 and TRBJ2-7 for the parts outside the CDR3, the full variable domain is GAGVSQTPSNKVTEKGKYVELRCDPISGHTALYWYRQSLGQGPEFLIYFQGTGAADDSGLPNDRFFAVRPEGSVSTLKIQRTERGDSAVYLCASSPQTGNEQYFGPGTRLTVT.

As to this clonotype: A much larger clone lies one base from this, so it may be a read error. The V gene is TRBV5-1, the J gene TRBJ2-7, with unresolved D. V was trimmed by 0 bases and J by 5 bases, leaving 9 bases between them. The germline V gene encodes CDR1 SGHRS and CDR2 YFSETQ. CDR3 size: 13 residues. CDR3 nucleotides: TGCGCCAGCAGCTTGGTTATCGTTCACGAGCAGTACTTC. Its translation is CASSLVIVHEQYF.

This clonotype is medium-sized. The V gene is TRBV20-1, the J gene TRBJ2-1; D unresolved. V lost 0 bases and J lost 8, with 17 bases in between. CDR1 and CDR2 from the germline V gene are DFQATT and SNEGSKA (reference sequence). This CDR3 has 15 amino acids. CDR3 coding DNA: TGCAGTGCTAGAGAAACTTTTAATATGGGCTATGAGCAGTTCTTC. It yields the protein CSARETFNMGYEQFF.

This clonotype was seen at least ten times. As DNA, the CDR3 is TGTGCCAGCAGCCAAGGAAGGATTTTTTACGAGCAGTACTTC. Translation gives CASSQGRIFYEQYF. V usage is TRBV14 and J usage is TRBJ2-7; D gene ambiguous. Germline CDR1 SGHDN, CDR2 FVKESK. V was trimmed by 1 base and J by 4 bases, leaving 11 bases between them. This CDR3 is built from 14 residues.

V usage is TRBV12-3 or TRBV12-4 and J usage is TRBJ2-3; D gene uncertain. Trimming removed 3 bases from V and 1 base from J, with 8 bases in between. CDR3 length equals 14 residues. The CDR3 region is CASSLIQGTDTQYF. The CDR3 DNA reads as TGTGCCAGCAGTTTGATTCAGGGCACAGATACGCAGTATTTT.

The rearrangement joins TRBV28 to TRBJ2-1; D remains unclear. The germline V and J ends were trimmed by 2 bases and 8 bases, with 16 bases remaining between them. The CDR3 has 15 residues. Germline V gene data show CDR1 as MDHEN and CDR2 as SYDVKM. CDR3 bases: TGTGCCAGCAGTTTAGGTGGATTTTGGCCCTATGAGCAGTTCTTC. Translation gives CASSLGGFWPYEQFF.

Regarding this clonotype: Mismatch with germline at one junction end may stem from a read error. The chain combines TRBV20-1 with TRBJ2-3; TRBD2 matches 10 bases. The CDR3 length is 15 residues. Germline V gives CDR1 DFQATT, CDR2 SNEGSKA (reference sequence). Here the CDR3 reads CIARDRLAGTYTQYF. In nucleotides, the CDR3 is TGCATTGCTAGAGATCGACTAGCGGGCACATATACGCAGTATTTT.

Worth noting for this clonotype: At one end, the junction sequence differs from germline, possibly due to a read error. The J gene is TRBJ2-1, the V gene TRBV4-2, with D hard to call. Per germline, CDR1 LGHNA and CDR2 YNFKEQ. This CDR3 is built from 14 residues. The CDR3 coding sequence is TGTGCCAGCAGCCAAGATCCAGAGTACAATGAGCATTTCTTC. Protein product: CASSQDPEYNEHFF.

The CDR3, as DNA: TGCAGTGCTAGGGGGGGGGACTATAGAAAACAGCCCCAGCATTTT. Its protein product is CSARGGDYRKQPQHF. The chain has TRBV20-1 and TRBJ1-5; TRBD1 is a possible D gene (5 bases). Germline loops: CDR1 DFQATT, CDR2 SNEGSKA (reference sequence). Between the trimmed V and J ends, which lost 3 bases and 7 bases, there was a span of 19 bases. The CDR3 runs to 15 residues.

This clonotype was seen repeatedly, ten times or more. This rearrangement joins TRBV6-2 or TRBV6-3 to TRBJ2-3; D remains ambiguous. CDR1 is MNHEY and CDR2 is SVGEGT in the germline V gene. The CDR3 length is 14 residues. V was shortened by 0 bases and J by 0 bases, with 4 bases between the two germline ends. This chain's CDR3 is CASSYSTSTDTQYF. CDR3 DNA: TGTGCCAGCAGTTACTCAACTAGCACAGATACGCAGTATTTT.

Concerning this clonotype itself: At one boundary the junction diverges from the germline segment, which might be a read error. The chain links TRBV7-2 to TRBJ1-3; D is unresolved. From germline, CDR1 is SGHTA and CDR2 FQGNSA. This CDR3 is built from 15 residues. In DNA form, the CDR3 reads TGTGCCAGCATCCAAGGGTCCCTCTGGGGAAACACTATATATTTT. Protein sequence: CASIQGSLWGNTIYF. The variable domain in full, completed from reference TRBV7-2 and TRBJ1-3, reads GAGVSQSPSNKVTEKGKDVELRCDPISGHTALYWYRQSLGQGLEFLIYFQGNSAPDKSGLPSDRFSAERTGGSVSTLTIQRTQQEDSAVYLCASIQGSLWGNTIYFGEGSWLTVV.

The chain carries TRBV10-3 and TRBJ2-3; D ambiguous. CDR3 size: 13 residues. The germline CDR1 and CDR2 sequences are ENHRY and SYGVKD. V was shortened by 7 bases and J by 4 bases, with 12 bases between the two germline ends. The CDR3 is CAIKQGPADTQYF. CDR3 bases: TGTGCCATCAAACAAGGACCCGCAGATACGCAGTATTTT.

Many counts were recorded for this clonotype. The V call is TRBV3-1, the J call TRBJ2-1; D may be TRBD1 (8 bases). Germline assignment: CDR1 LGHDT and CDR2 YNNKEL (reference sequence). Trimming left V 4 bases short and J 6 bases short, with 19 bases between. The CDR3 contains 16 residues. CDR3 DNA sequence: TGTGCCAGCAGCCTAAGGACAGGGAGGGCGTCCAATGAGCAGTTCTTC. This gives the protein CASSLRTGRASNEQFF.

Turning to this clonotype: This may be a read error, as it is one base from a much larger clone. The chain is built from TRBV29-1 and TRBJ2-3; a possible D gene is TRBD2 (6 bases). Trimming took off 0 bases at V and 4 bases at J, with 11 bases between the two ends. Per the germline V gene, CDR1 is SQVTM and CDR2 is ANQGSEA. The CDR3 has 14 residues. CDR3 amino acids: CSVEEGGVPDTQYF. Written as DNA, the CDR3 is TGCAGCGTTGAAGAGGGCGGGGTCCCAGATACGCAGTATTTT.

This clonotype was detected ten times or more. V is TRBV6-1 and J is TRBJ2-5, with 7 bases fitting TRBD1. CDR1 and CDR2 (germline): MNHNS, SASEGT. J gave up 7 bases and V 5 bases, and 19 bases lay outside the gene matches. CDR3 length: 17 amino acids. The CDR3 loop is CASSPAQGTASPRTQYF. CDR3 in DNA: TGTGCCAGCAGTCCGGCGCAGGGGACAGCAAGTCCTAGGACCCAGTACTTC.

The chain is built from TRBV4-1 and TRBJ1-2; D uncertain. Per germline, CDR1 MGHRA and CDR2 YSYEKL. The CDR3 is made up of 13 amino acids. V was trimmed by 2 bases and J by 7 bases, leaving 11 bases between them. CDR3 in amino acids: CASSQKPIGGYTF. The DNA for the CDR3 is TGCGCCAGCAGCCAAAAACCGATCGGTGGCTACACCTTC.